These T cell receptor beta chains were read from a single sample in a study of Ad26.COV2.S vaccination and SARS-CoV-2 variants. TCRdb's table, derived via immunoSEQ multiplex PCR, lists solely in-frame clones and lacks some. The sample holds 380,000 or so clones, roughly nine tenths seen once. This material consisted of peripheral blood, taken in a trial of Ad26.COV2.S vaccine versus placebo. The receptors come from a person aged 18 to 65 who received the Ad26.COV2.S COVID-19 vaccine or a placebo. Both conserved end residues are part of each CDR3. A D gene is named only where the DNA matches it firmly. Size is stated for part of the rows, as once, few or many counts, or as a class when the clone is expanded.

v_call	d_call	j_call	clone_size	cdr3_nt	cdr3_aa
TRBV3-1/TRBV3-2	NA	TRBJ2-6	NA	TGTGCCAGCAGCTATGGACGGAGAGCCAACGTCCTGACTTTC	CASSYGRRANVLTF
TRBV19	NA	TRBJ1-1	NA	TGTGCCAGTAGTACGGGGGCGAACACTGAAGCTTTCTTT	CASSTGANTEAFF
TRBV11-2	NA	TRBJ1-4	NA	TGTGCCAGCAGCTTAGACCAGGGGCTACGGGGAAAACTGTTTTTT	CASSLDQGLRGKLFF
TRBV19	NA	TRBJ2-4	NA	TGTGCCAGTAGTCTCAGGGGCCAAAACATTCAGTACTTC	CASSLRGQNIQYF
TRBV15	TRBD2	TRBJ2-7	NA	TGTGCCACCAGCAGAGCTAGCGGGAGATCCTACGAGCAGTACTTC	CATSRASGRSYEQYF
TRBV5-1	TRBD1	TRBJ1-1	few	TGCGCCAGCAGCTTGGGGACAGGTCTCAACGCTGAAGCTTTCTTT	CASSLGTGLNAEAFF
TRBV28	TRBD1	TRBJ2-7	NA	TGTGCCAGCAGGTTCCGACAGGGGGGAGTCGCCTACGAGCAGTACTTC	CASRFRQGGVAYEQYF
TRBV2	NA	TRBJ2-3	NA	TGTGCCAGCAGTGCCGCAGATACGCAGTATTTT	CASSAADTQYF
TRBV10-3	TRBD1	TRBJ1-2	NA	TGTGCCATCAGTGAGATATCAGGGGGACTGGGGATTTATGGCTACACCTTC	CAISEISGGLGIYGYTF
TRBV30	NA	TRBJ2-5	once	TGTGCCTGTGGAACAGGTCGACTAACCACCTACCAAGAGACCCAGTACTTC	CACGTGRLTTYQETQYF
TRBV6-5	NA	TRBJ1-4	NA	TGTGCCAGCAGTCTGGGGCTCGTTAATGAAAAACTGTTTTTT	CASSLGLVNEKLFF
TRBV14	NA	TRBJ2-6	NA	TGTGCCAGCAGTTCCAGGGTTGAGCTCTCTGGGGCCAACGTCCTGACTTTC	CASSSRVELSGANVLTF
TRBV9	NA	TRBJ1-1	NA	TGTGCCAGCAGCATAGGGGGGAACACTGAAGCTTTCTTT	CASSIGGNTEAFF
TRBV6-5	NA	TRBJ2-7	NA	TGTGCCAGCAGTTCAGGGTTCCGCTACGAGCAGTACTTC	CASSSGFRYEQYF
TRBV7-2	NA	TRBJ2-7	once	TGTGCCAGCAGCCAAAGAGCCTACGAGCAGTACTTC	CASSQRAYEQYF
TRBV4-3	NA	TRBJ2-4	NA	TGCGCCAGCAGCCAAGAAGTAGCCGTAGCCAAAAACATTCAGTACTTC	CASSQEVAVAKNIQYF
TRBV19	TRBD1	TRBJ1-5	NA	TGTGCCAGTAGTGCCGACAGGGTTAGCAATCAGCCCCAGCATTTT	CASSADRVSNQPQHF
TRBV21-1	NA	TRBJ2-7	NA	TGTGCCAGCAGCAAAGGGCGACCGGGACGGAGCTACGAGCAGTACTTC	CASSKGRPGRSYEQYF
TRBV5-4	NA	TRBJ2-2	NA	TGTGCCAGCAGCTTGTCCTTACAGAACACCGGGGAGCTGTTTTTT	CASSLSLQNTGELFF
TRBV25-1	NA	TRBJ1-2	NA	TGTGCCAGCAGTGAAGCGGTGGGTGGCTACACCTTC	CASSEAVGGYTF
TRBV19	NA	TRBJ2-1	NA	TGTGCCAGTAGTCCGGGACACCTCATCAATGAGCAGTTCTTC	CASSPGHLINEQFF
TRBV15	NA	TRBJ2-7	NA	TGTGCCACCAGCAGAGCGGTGTTGGGATCCTACGAGCAGTACTTC	CATSRAVLGSYEQYF
TRBV4-3	NA	TRBJ2-2	NA	TGCGCCAGCAGCCAAGATCGGGGACCCGTTGGCGGGGAGCTGTTTTTT	CASSQDRGPVGGELFF
TRBV27	NA	TRBJ2-7	NA	TGTGCCAGCAGTCCAATGGCCAGAAGCGAGCAGTACTTC	CASSPMARSEQYF
TRBV4-1	TRBD1	TRBJ2-7	NA	TGCGCCAGCAGCCAAGATCACAGGGGGTCCGAGCAGTACTTC	CASSQDHRGSEQYF
TRBV4-2	NA	TRBJ1-1	NA	TGTGCCAGCAGCCAAGAGGGGACGGGGGCTACTGAAGCTTTCTTT	CASSQEGTGATEAFF
TRBV5-4	NA	TRBJ1-1	NA	TGTGCCAGCAGCTCCGGACTCAACACTGAAGCTTTCTTT	CASSSGLNTEAFF
TRBV20-1	NA	TRBJ2-7	NA	TGCAGTGCTAGAGTTGTCACAGAGCAGTACTTC	CSARVVTEQYF
TRBV6-6	TRBD1	TRBJ1-1	once	TGTGCCAGCAGCCAAACCGGGACAGGGGCCACTGAAGCTTTCTTT	CASSQTGTGATEAFF
TRBV5-1	TRBD1	TRBJ2-5	NA	TGCGCCAGCAGCCCGCAACAGGGGGCGGGAGAGACCCAGTACTTC	CASSPQQGAGETQYF
TRBV7-3	NA	TRBJ2-5	NA	TGTGCCAGCAGCCCCTCTGGCCAAGAGACCCAGTACTTC	CASSPSGQETQYF
TRBV6-4	NA	TRBJ2-4	many	TGTGCCAGCAGTGACTCGGAGGGCTCAGACATTCAGTACTTC	CASSDSEGSDIQYF
TRBV4-3	NA	TRBJ2-6	NA	TGCGCCAGCAGCCAGACCGGAGCTGGGGCCAACGTCCTGACTTTC	CASSQTGAGANVLTF
TRBV5-4	TRBD2	TRBJ2-5	NA	TGTGCCAGCAGCTTACAACTAGCGGTCCAAGAGACCCAGTACTTC	CASSLQLAVQETQYF
TRBV5-4	NA	TRBJ1-1	NA	TGTGCCAGCAGATGGGGATCCACTGAAGCTTTCTTT	CASRWGSTEAFF
TRBV5-1	NA	TRBJ1-6	NA	TGCGCCAGCGGCTTAAGGTCTACGAGTTCACCCCTCCACTTT	CASGLRSTSSPLHF
TRBV4-2	NA	TRBJ2-7	NA	TGTGCCAGCAGCCAACTCGGGACTGACGAGCAGTACTTC	CASSQLGTDEQYF
TRBV9	NA	TRBJ2-1	NA	TGTGCCAGCAGCGCCCAACCGGGAAGGCAGTTCTTC	CASSAQPGRQFF
TRBV27	NA	TRBJ2-3	NA	TGTGCCAGCAGTTTATTCCGCACAGATACGCAGTATTTT	CASSLFRTDTQYF
TRBV27	TRBD1	TRBJ1-2	NA	TGTGCCAGCAGTCAAAGACAGGGCTGGAAAGGCTACACCTTC	CASSQRQGWKGYTF
TRBV5-4	TRBD1	TRBJ1-1	NA	TGTGCCAGCAGCCGACAGGGTCGAGACACTGAAGCTTTCTTT	CASSRQGRDTEAFF
TRBV6-1	NA	TRBJ2-7	NA	TGTGCCAGCAGTCCCTCCAGGGGGGCGATCTCCGAGCAGTACTTC	CASSPSRGAISEQYF
TRBV4-3	TRBD1	TRBJ1-4	NA	TGCGCCAGCAGCCAAGGGGGACAGGTTAATAATGAAAAACTGTTTTTT	CASSQGGQVNNEKLFF
TRBV28	NA	TRBJ2-5	NA	TGTGCCTCCCAAGGGGGGGGCCAAGAGACCCAGTACTTC	CASQGGGQETQYF
TRBV4-2	TRBD1	TRBJ2-3	NA	TGTGCCAGCAGCCATTTTGACAGGGGGAAAGACACAGATACGCAGTATTTT	CASSHFDRGKDTDTQYF
TRBV10-2	NA	TRBJ2-6	NA	TGCGCCAGCAGATTTACCGGGTCAGGAGGCTCTGGGGCCAACGTCCTGACTTTC	CASRFTGSGGSGANVLTF
TRBV5-4	NA	TRBJ1-1	NA	TGTGCCAGCAGCTTGGTTTGGGGGGAGGGCACTGAAGCTTTCTTT	CASSLVWGEGTEAFF
TRBV4-1	NA	TRBJ2-7	NA	TGCGCCAGCAGCCTTGGGCCGCCGGGGGATTCGTCCCCCTACGAGCAGTACTTC	CASSLGPPGDSSPYEQYF
TRBV3-1/TRBV3-2	NA	TRBJ1-2	few	TGTGCCAGCAGCCCATCGGGGGGGGAGCGGTATGGCTACACCTTC	CASSPSGGERYGYTF
TRBV7-3	NA	TRBJ1-5	NA	TGTGCCAGCAGCTTAACGGGGGGACGGATCAATCAGCCCCAGCATTTT	CASSLTGGRINQPQHF
TRBV27	TRBD1	TRBJ2-2	NA	TGTGCCAGCAGTTTGCAGGGGGCGAACACCGGGGAGCTGTTTTTT	CASSLQGANTGELFF
TRBV19	NA	TRBJ1-4	once	TGTGCCAGTAGTATACGCCCCAGGGGCGGTGAAAAACTGTTTTTT	CASSIRPRGGEKLFF
TRBV9	TRBD1	TRBJ1-6	NA	TGTGCCAGCAGCGTAGCTCGGGACAGGGTGGGTTCTAATTCACCCCTCCACTTT	CASSVARDRVGSNSPLHF
TRBV29-1	NA	TRBJ2-7	NA	TGCAGCGTTGGGGCAGGCTTTGGCGAGCAGTACTTC	CSVGAGFGEQYF
TRBV19	NA	TRBJ1-1	NA	TGTGCCAGTAGTATTCCCACAGGGATGAACACTGAAGCTTTCTTT	CASSIPTGMNTEAFF